This T cell receptor (beta chain) was sequenced in a study of T cell changes during pregnancy in multiple sclerosis. Repertoires were generated with immunoSEQ multiplex PCR, while TCRdb's copy carries only in-frame clones and drops some. This sample has 25,000 to 30,000 clones; about 93% occur once, and the top ten carry 6.2%. Germline assignment: CDR1 SGHNT and CDR2 YYREEE (reference sequence). The CDR3 is made up of 16 amino acids. The V end lost 3 bases, the J end lost 0 bases, and 13 bases lay between the germline ends. The rearrangement uses TRBV5-4 and TRBJ1-3; maybe TRBD1 (6 bases). This TCR came from a female donor with multiple sclerosis, enrolled in a pregnancy study. The sample consisted of CD8+ T cells from peripheral blood mononuclear cells, taken before pregnancy. CDR3 protein: CASSSRQESSGNTIYF. CDR3 nucleotide sequence: TGTGCCAGCAGCTCCCGACAGGAGAGCTCTGGAAACACCATATATTTT.